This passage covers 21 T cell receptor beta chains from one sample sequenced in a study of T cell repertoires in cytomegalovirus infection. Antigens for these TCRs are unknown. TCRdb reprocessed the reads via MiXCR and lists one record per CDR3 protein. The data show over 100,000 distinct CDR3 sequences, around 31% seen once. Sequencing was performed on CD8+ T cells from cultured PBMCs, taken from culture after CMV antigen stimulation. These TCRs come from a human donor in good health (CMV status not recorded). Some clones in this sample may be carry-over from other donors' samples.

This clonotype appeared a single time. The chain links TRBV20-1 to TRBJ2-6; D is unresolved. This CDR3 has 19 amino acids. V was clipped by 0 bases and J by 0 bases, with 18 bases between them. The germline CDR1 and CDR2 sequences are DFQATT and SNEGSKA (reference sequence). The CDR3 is CSARDWEEAPSSGANVLTF. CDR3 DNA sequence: TGCAGTGCTAGAGATTGGGAAGAGGCGCCTAGCTCTGGGGCCAACGTCCTGACTTTC.

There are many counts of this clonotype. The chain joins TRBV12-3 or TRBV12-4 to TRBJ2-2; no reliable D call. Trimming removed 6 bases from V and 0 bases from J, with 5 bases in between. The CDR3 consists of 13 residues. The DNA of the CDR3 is TGTGCCAGCAGCTGGACGAACACCGGGGAGCTGTTTTTT. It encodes CASSWTNTGELFF.

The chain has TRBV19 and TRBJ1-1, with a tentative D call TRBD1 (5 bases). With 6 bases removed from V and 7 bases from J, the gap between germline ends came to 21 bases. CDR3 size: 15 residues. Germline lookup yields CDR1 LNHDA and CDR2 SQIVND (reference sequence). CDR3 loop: CASSATGPSGREAFF. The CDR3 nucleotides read TGTGCCAGTAGCGCAACAGGACCCTCGGGCCGTGAAGCTTTCTTT.

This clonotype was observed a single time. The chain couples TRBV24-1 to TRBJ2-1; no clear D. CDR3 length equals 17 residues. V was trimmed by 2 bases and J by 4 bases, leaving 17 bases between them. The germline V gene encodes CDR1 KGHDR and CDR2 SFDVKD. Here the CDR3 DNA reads TGTGCCACCAGTGATTGGGCTGGATCCCTGGGGTACAATGAGCAGTTCTTC. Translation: CATSDWAGSLGYNEQFF.

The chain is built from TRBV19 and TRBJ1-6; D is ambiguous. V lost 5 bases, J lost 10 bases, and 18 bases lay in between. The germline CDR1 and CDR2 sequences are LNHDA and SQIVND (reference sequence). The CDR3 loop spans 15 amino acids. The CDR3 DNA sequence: TGTGCCAGTAGTCTCGGACCGATGTCTGGATCACCCCTCCACTTT. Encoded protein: CASSLGPMSGSPLHF.

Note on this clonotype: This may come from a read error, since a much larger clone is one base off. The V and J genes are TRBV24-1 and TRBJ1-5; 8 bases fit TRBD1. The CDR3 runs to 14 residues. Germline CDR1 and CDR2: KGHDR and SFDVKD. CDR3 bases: TGTGCCACCAGCCCAGGGGGCTCCAATCAGTCCCAGCATTTT. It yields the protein CATSPGGSNQSQHF.

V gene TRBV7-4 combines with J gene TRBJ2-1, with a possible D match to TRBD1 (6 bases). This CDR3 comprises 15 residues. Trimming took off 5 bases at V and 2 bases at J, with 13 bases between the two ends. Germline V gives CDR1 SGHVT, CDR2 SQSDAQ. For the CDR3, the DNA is TGTGCCAGCAGCCTGGGACAAACTACCTACAATGAGCAGTTCTTC. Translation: CASSLGQTTYNEQFF.

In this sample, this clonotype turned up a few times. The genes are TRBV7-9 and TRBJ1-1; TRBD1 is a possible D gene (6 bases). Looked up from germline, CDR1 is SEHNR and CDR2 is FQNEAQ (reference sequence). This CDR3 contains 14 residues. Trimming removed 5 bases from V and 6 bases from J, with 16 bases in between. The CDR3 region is CASSPGAGLAEAFF. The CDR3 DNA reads TGTGCCAGCAGCCCAGGGGCAGGGTTGGCTGAAGCTTTCTTT.

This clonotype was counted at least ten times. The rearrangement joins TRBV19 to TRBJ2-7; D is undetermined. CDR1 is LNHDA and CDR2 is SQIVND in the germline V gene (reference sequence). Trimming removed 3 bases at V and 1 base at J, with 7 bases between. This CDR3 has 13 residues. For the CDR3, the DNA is TGTGCCAGTAGTATCAGGATTTCCTACGAGCAGTACTTC. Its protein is CASSIRISYEQYF.

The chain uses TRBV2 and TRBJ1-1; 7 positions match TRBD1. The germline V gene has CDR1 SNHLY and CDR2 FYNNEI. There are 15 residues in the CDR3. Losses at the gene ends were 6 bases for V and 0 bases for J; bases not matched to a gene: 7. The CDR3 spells CASSPDRDVNTEAFF. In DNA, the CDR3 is TGTGCCAGCAGCCCAGACAGGGACGTGAACACTGAAGCTTTCTTT.

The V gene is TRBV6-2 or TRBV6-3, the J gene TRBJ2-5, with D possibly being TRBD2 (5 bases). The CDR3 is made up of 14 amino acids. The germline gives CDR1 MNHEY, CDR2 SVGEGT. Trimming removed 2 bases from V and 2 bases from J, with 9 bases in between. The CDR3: CASSYLGVQETQYF. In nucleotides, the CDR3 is TGTGCCAGCAGTTACCTGGGAGTACAAGAGACCCAGTACTTC.

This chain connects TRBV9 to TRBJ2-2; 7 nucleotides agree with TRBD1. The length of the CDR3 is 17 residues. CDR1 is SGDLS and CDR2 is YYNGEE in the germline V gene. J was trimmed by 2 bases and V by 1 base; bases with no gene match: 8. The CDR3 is CASSVNRDRSNTGELFF. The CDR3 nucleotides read TGTGCCAGCAGCGTAAACCGGGACAGATCCAACACCGGGGAGCTGTTTTTT. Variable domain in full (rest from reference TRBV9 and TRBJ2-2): DSGVTQTPKHLITATGQRVTLRCSPRSGDLSVYWYQQSLDQGLQFLIQYYNGEERAKGNILERFSAQQFPDLHSELNLSSLELGDSALYFCASSVNRDRSNTGELFFGEGSRLTVL.

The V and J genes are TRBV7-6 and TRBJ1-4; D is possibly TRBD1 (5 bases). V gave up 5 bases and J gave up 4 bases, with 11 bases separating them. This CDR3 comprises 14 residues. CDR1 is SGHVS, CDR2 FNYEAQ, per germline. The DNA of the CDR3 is TGTGCCAGCAGCGAGGGACGGATTAATGAAAAACTGTTTTTT. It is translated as CASSEGRINEKLFF.

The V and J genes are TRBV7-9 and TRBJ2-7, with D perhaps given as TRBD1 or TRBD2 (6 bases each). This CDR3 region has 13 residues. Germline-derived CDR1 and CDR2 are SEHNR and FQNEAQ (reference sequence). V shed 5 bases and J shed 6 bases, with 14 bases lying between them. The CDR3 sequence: CASSQGGLIEQYF. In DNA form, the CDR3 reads TGTGCCAGCAGCCAAGGGGGACTGATCGAGCAGTACTTC.

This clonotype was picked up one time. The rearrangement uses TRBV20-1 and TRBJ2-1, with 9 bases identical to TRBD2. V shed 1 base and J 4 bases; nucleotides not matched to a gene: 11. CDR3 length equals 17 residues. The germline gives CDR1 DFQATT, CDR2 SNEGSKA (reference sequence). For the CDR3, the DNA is TGCAGTGCTAGAGTCCCGGGACTAGCTCTATCGTACAATGAGCAGTTCTTC. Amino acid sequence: CSARVPGLALSYNEQFF.

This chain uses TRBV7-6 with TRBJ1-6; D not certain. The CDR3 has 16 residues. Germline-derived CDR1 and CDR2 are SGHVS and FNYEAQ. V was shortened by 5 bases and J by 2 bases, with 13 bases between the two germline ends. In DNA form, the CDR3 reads TGTGCCAGCAGCCCCGCGGCCACCCCCTATAATTCACCCCTCCACTTT. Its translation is CASSPAATPYNSPLHF.

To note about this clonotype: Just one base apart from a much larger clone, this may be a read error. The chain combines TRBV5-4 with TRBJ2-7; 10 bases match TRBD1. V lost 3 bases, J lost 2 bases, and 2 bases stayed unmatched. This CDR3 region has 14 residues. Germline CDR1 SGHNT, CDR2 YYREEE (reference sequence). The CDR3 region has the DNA TGTGCCAGCAGCTACGGACAGGGGGCCTACGAGCAGTACTTC. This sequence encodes CASSYGQGAYEQYF. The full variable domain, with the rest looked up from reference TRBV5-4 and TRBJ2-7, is ETGVTQSPTHLIKTRGQQVTLRCSSQSGHNTVSWYQQALGQGPQFIFQYYREEENGRGNFPPRFSGLQFPNYSSELNVNALELDDSALYLCASSYGQGAYEQYFGPGTRLTVT.

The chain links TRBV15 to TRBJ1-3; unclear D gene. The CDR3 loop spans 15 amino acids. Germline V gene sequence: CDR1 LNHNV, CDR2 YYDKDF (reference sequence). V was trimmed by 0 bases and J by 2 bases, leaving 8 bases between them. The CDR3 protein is CATSRDQGTGNTIYF. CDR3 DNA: TGTGCCACCAGCAGAGATCAAGGGACTGGAAACACCATATATTTT.

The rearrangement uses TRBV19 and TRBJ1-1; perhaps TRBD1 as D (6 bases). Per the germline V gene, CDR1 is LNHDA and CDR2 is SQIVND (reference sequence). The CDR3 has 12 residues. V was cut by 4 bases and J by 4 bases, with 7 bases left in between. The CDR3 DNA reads TGTGCCAGTAGTAAGGGGGTCACTGAAGCTTTCTTT. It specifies CASSKGVTEAFF.

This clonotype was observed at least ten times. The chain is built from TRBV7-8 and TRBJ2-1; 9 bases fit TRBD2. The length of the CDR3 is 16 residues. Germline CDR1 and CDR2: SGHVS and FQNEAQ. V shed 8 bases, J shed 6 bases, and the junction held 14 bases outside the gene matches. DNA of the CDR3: TGTGCCAGCGCTATTGTACTAGCGGGCCAAGCCAATGAGCAGTTCTTC. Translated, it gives CASAIVLAGQANEQFF.

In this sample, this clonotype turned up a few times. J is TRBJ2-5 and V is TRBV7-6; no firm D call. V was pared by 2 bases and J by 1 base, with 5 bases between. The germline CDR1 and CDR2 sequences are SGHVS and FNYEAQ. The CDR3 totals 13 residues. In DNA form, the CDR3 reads TGTGCCAGCAGCTTAAATTTCCAAGAGACCCAGTACTTC. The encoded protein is CASSLNFQETQYF.